This T cell receptor beta chain derives from a study of blood T cell repertoires in COVID-19. Study as a whole: Both acute and convalescent COVID-19 samples were obtained from the United States, Italy and Spain. PBMCs, B-cell-depleted T cells, or T cells were the source of the cDNA or gDNA that made up the material.

The study drew participants aged about 18 to 89 years from under 30 US areas. V gave up 1 base and J gave up 3 bases, with 11 bases separating them. There are 14 residues in the CDR3. CDR1 is SGHRS and CDR2 is YFSETQ in the germline V gene. In the original analysis: By means of reference gene primer amplification, nucleated cell counts were estimated. Measured with immunoSEQ multiplex PCR; TCRdb has only the in-frame clones, and not every one. V and J calls and clone size are as listed in that table; D and trimming were resolved from the DNA. The sample records roughly 300,000 clones, about nine tenths being singletons.

The sequencing sample was made of PBMCs or T cells enriched from blood (not recorded which). The V gene is TRBV5-1, the J gene TRBJ2-7; D perhaps matches TRBD1 (5 bases). The TCR was taken from a woman in her twenties or thirties who had recovered from COVID-19. CDR3 in amino acids: CASSLQAGNYEQYF. The CDR3 bases are TGCGCCAGCAGCTTGCAGGCAGGGAACTACGAGCAGTACTTC.